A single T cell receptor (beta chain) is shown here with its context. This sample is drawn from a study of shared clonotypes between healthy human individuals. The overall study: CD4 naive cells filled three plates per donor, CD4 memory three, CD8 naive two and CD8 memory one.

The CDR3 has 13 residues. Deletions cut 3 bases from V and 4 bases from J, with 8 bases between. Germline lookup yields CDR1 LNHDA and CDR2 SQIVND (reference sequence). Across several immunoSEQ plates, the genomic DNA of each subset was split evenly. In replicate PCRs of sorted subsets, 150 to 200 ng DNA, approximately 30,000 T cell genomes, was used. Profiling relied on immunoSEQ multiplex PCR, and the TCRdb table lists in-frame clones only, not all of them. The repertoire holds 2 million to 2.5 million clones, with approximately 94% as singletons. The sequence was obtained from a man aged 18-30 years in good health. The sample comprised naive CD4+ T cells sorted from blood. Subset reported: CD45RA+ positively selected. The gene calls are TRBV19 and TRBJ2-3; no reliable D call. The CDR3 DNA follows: TGTGCCAGTAGTATTGAAGGGTCAGATACGCAGTATTTT. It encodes CASSIEGSDTQYF.